These 9 T cell receptor beta chains came from one sample sequenced in a study of T cell responses to AZD1222 COVID-19 vaccine. Assay used: immunoSEQ multiplex PCR; TCRdb lists only in-frame clones, some missing. This sample has around 77,000 clones, with around 86% found just once. This specimen consisted of peripheral blood, obtained on day 0 of AZD1222 vaccination. Every receptor here comes from an adult in good health.

The V gene is TRBV18, the J gene TRBJ1-2; D is ambiguous. CDR3 length: 13 amino acids. Germline V lookup: CDR1 KGHSH, CDR2 LQKENI. V gave up 8 bases and J gave up 5 bases, with 15 bases separating them. Here the CDR3 reads CASTPSMEYGYTF. The CDR3 DNA follows: TGTGCCAGCACCCCTTCTATGGAGTATGGCTACACCTTC.

The sample holds a few counts of this clone. V usage is TRBV10-3 and J usage is TRBJ1-1, with unresolved D. Germline lookup yields CDR1 ENHRY and CDR2 SYGVKD. Trimming shortened V by 1 base and J by 6 bases, and 9 bases separated the two germline ends. This CDR3 spans 13 amino acids. The CDR3 sequence: CAISELVAAEAFF. CDR3 sequence (DNA): TGTGCCATCAGTGAGTTGGTGGCGGCTGAAGCTTTCTTT.

The V gene is TRBV4-1, the J gene TRBJ1-2; D is unclear. In germline, CDR1 is MGHRA, CDR2 YSYEKL. The CDR3 covers 12 residues. Trimming cost V 0 bases and J 3 bases, with 2 bases left between them. The CDR3 sequence: CASSQDDYGYTF. Written as DNA, the CDR3 is TGCGCCAGCAGCCAAGATGACTATGGCTACACCTTC.

This clone has only one observation. This chain links TRBV6-5 with TRBJ2-7; TRBD2 matches at 8 bases. The junction had 7 bases not matched to a gene; V was cut back by 6 bases and J by 6 bases. The CDR3 is 13 amino acids. Germline V CDR1 and CDR2: MNHEY, SVGAGI. Here the CDR3 DNA reads TGTGCCAGCAGCCCGGGACTAGAAATCGAGCAGTACTTC. It yields the protein CASSPGLEIEQYF.

The chain carries TRBV4-2 and TRBJ1-2; D is unresolved. Germline CDR1 and CDR2: LGHNA and YNFKEQ. Between the trimmed V and J ends, which lost 2 bases and 7 bases, there was a span of 11 bases. CDR3 size: 13 residues. CDR3 nucleotide sequence: TGTGCCAGCAGCCAAATACGGGATTTTGGCTACACCTTC. It codes for CASSQIRDFGYTF.

In this sample, this clone turned up once. V gene TRBV5-4 combines with J gene TRBJ2-7; 11 positions match TRBD2. Germline CDR1 reads SGHNT; CDR2 reads YYREEE (reference sequence). CDR3 length: 16 amino acids. Unmatched junction bases numbered 8, after V lost 4 bases and J lost 2 bases. The CDR3 is CASSRALAGVPYEQYF. As DNA, the CDR3 is TGTGCCAGCAGCCGGGCACTAGCGGGAGTCCCCTACGAGCAGTACTTC.

The rearrangement links TRBV28 to TRBJ2-7; a possible D gene is TRBD2 (6 bases). Germline values: CDR1 MDHEN, CDR2 SYDVKM. This CDR3 is built from 15 residues. V was cut by 7 bases and J by 2 bases, with 18 bases left in between. The CDR3 sequence: CASTSEGTPTYEQYF. The DNA for the CDR3 is TGTGCCAGCACCTCGGAGGGGACGCCAACCTACGAGCAGTACTTC.

CDR3 loop: CASSVAPGVRGYTF. The CDR3 region has the DNA TGTGCCAGCAGCGTAGCTCCCGGGGTAAGAGGCTACACCTTC. This sequence joins TRBV9 and TRBJ1-2; D gene unclear. V was pared by 0 bases and J by 8 bases, with 14 bases between. This CDR3 contains 14 residues. Looked up from germline, CDR1 is SGDLS and CDR2 is YYNGEE.

The chain carries TRBV5-5 and TRBJ1-5; 7 bases map to TRBD1. The V gene end was trimmed by 8 bases and the J gene end by 0 bases; junction bases not matched to a gene: 11. The V gene's germline CDR1 is SGHKS and CDR2 YYEKEE (reference sequence). The CDR3 runs 16 residues. The CDR3 is CASNKGAAYSNQPQHF. The CDR3 DNA reads as TGTGCCAGTAACAAGGGGGCGGCTTATAGCAATCAGCCCCAGCATTTT.